The subject of this entry is one TCR beta chain. As yet, its antigen is unknown. The sample belongs to a study of a mutant IDH1 vaccine in newly diagnosed glioma. Study at large: The treated group averaged 40.4 years old and was roughly 60% male, approximately 38% female.

General study results and limits: Vaccine-induced immune responses were detected in about 95% of patients.

Sequenced by immunoSEQ multiplex PCR; TCRdb stores in-frame clones only, minus some. Of some 70,000 clones in the sample, 80% to 85% were seen once. Stated time point: week 35, safety follow-up. With topical imiquimod, each dose of the vaccine consisted of 300 ug of mutant IDH1 20-mer peptide. Patients came in for eight vaccinations, in weeks 1, 3, 5, 7, 11, 15, 19 and 23. New IDH1-mutant, ATRX-lost WHO grade 3 or 4 astrocytomas occurred in donors. CDR1 is GTSNPN and CDR2 is SVGIG in the germline V gene (reference sequence). The ends lost 3 bases at V and 7 bases at J; junction bases unmatched: 11. This CDR3 is built from 14 residues.

The TCR comes from a man aged 18 to 29 with glioma. Source: PBMCs, taken from a glioma patient whose treatment included an IDH1 peptide vaccine. V usage is TRBV30 and J usage is TRBJ1-2; 7 bases align to TRBD1. In DNA form, the CDR3 reads TGTGCCTGGAGAAAAACCGGGACAGCGAGTGGCTACACCTTC. It codes for CAWRKTGTASGYTF.